This note documents a single T cell receptor beta chain sequence. The entry originates in a study of control samples from healthy donors and cancer patients. Assay used: immunoSEQ multiplex PCR; TCRdb lists only in-frame clones, some missing. The profile shows more than 150,000 clones, 80% to 95% of them singletons. Per the germline V gene, CDR1 is LNHDA and CDR2 is SQIVND (reference sequence). The CDR3 is made up of 13 amino acids. The V end lost 2 bases, the J end lost 7 bases, and 9 bases lay between the germline ends. Specimen: blood. This rearrangement joins TRBV19 to TRBJ2-1; D uncertain. The sequence was obtained from a woman aged 25-40 years in good health. CDR3 in DNA: TGTGCCAGTAGTATATGGGCGCGTAATGAGCAGTTCTTC. It codes for CASSIWARNEQFF.